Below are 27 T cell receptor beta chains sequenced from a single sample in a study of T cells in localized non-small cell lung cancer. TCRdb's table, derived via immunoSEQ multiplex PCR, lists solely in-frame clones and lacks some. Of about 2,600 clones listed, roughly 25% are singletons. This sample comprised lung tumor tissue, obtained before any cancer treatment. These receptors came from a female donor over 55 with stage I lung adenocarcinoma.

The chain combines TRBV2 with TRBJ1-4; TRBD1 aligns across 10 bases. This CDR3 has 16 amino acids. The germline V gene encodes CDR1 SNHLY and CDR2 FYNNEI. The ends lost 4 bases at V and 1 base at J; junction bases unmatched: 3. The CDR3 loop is CASSATGGETNEKLFF. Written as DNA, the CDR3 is TGTGCCAGCAGTGCGACAGGGGGCGAAACTAATGAAAAACTGTTTTTT.

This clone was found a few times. CDR3 sequence: CASSVGGDRGAEKLFF. The CDR3 coding sequence is TGTGCCAGCAGCGTAGGTGGAGACAGGGGAGCGGAAAAACTGTTTTTT. V and J are TRBV9 and TRBJ1-4, with 8 bases that match TRBD1. Germline V lookup: CDR1 SGDLS, CDR2 YYNGEE. V gave up 0 bases and J gave up 8 bases; unmatched junction bases: 9. The CDR3 runs 16 residues.

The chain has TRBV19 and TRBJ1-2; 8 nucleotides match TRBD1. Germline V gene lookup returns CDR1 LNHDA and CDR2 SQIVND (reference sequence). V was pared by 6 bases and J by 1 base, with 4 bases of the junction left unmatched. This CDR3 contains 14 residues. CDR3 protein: CASRGTGLNYGYTF. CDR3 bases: TGTGCCAGTAGGGGGACAGGACTTAACTATGGCTACACCTTC.

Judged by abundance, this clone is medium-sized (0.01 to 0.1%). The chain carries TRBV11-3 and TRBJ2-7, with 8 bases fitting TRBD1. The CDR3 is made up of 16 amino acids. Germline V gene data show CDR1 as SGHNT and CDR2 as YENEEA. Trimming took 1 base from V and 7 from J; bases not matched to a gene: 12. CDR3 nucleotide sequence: TGTGCCAGCAGCTTAGGAACCGGGACAGGAGGTCAAGAGCAGTACTTC. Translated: CASSLGTGTGGQEQYF.

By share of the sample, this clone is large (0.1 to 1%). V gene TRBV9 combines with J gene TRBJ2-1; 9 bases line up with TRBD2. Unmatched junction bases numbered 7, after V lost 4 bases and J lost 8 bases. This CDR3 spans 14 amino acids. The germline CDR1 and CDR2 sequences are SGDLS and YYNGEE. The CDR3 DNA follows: TGTGCCAGCAGCCCACTAGCGGGTCAGGATGAGCAGTTCTTC. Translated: CASSPLAGQDEQFF.

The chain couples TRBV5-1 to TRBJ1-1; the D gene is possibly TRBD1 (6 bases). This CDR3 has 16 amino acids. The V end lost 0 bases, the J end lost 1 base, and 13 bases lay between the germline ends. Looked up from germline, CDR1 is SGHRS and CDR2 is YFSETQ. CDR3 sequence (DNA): TGCGCCAGCAGCTTGGAAATGGGGGCGGGGAACACTGAAGCTTTCTTT. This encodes CASSLEMGAGNTEAFF.

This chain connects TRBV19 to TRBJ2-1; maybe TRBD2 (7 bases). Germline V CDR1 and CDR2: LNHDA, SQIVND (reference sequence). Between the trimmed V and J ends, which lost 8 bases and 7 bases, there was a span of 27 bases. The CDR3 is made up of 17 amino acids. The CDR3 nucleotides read TGTGCCAGTCGTCCCCTGGTGGGGGGGCTGGTAGTGAATGAGCAGTTCTTC. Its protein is CASRPLVGGLVVNEQFF.

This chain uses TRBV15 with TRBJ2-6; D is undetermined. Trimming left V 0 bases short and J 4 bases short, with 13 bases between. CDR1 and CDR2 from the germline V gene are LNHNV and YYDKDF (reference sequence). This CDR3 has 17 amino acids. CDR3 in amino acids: CATSRDSKALGANVLTF. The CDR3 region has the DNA TGTGCCACCAGCAGAGATTCGAAAGCGTTAGGGGCCAACGTCCTGACTTTC.

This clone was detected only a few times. In DNA, the CDR3 is TGTGCCAGCACCCCGTATGTAAGGGGGGGCGCCTACGAGCAGTACTTC. This sequence encodes CASTPYVRGGAYEQYF. The V call is TRBV6-4, the J call TRBJ2-7, with D perhaps matching TRBD2 (7 bases). Looked up from germline, CDR1 is MRHNA and CDR2 is SNTAGT. This CDR3 has 16 amino acids. V was cut by 7 bases and J by 2 bases, with 21 bases left in between.

CDR3 protein: CASSHQGTNYGYTF. CDR3 DNA sequence: TGTGCCAGCAGTCATCAGGGAACTAACTATGGCTACACCTTC. The chain combines TRBV6-8 with TRBJ1-2; tentative D call: TRBD1 (5 bases). Germline V CDR1 and CDR2: MNHGY, SAAAGT. This CDR3 is 14 amino acids long. V lost 5 bases and J 0 bases, leaving 10 bases between the germline ends.

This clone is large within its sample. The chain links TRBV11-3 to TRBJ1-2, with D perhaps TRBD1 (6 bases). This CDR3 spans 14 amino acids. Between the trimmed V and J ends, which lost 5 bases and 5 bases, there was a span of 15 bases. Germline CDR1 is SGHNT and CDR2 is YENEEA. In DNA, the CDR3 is TGTGCCAGCAGCCTCGAGGACAGAAAGTATGGCTACACCTTC. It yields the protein CASSLEDRKYGYTF.

As DNA, the CDR3 is TGTGCCAGCAGCTCCGCCTCGACAGGGGCGGACACCATATATTTT. Translating gives CASSSASTGADTIYF. This rearrangement joins TRBV11-3 to TRBJ1-3; 8 nucleotides align to TRBD1. Trimming took 4 bases from V and 8 from J; bases not matched to a gene: 10. Germline lookup yields CDR1 SGHNT and CDR2 YENEEA. The CDR3 has 15 residues.

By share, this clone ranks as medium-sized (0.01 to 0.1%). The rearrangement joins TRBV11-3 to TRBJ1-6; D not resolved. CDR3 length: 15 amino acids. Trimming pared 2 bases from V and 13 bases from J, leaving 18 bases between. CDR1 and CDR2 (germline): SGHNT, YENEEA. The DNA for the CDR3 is TGTGCCAGCAGCTTACTGTCGGGCCTCGGGAATCCCCTCCACTTT. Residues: CASSLLSGLGNPLHF. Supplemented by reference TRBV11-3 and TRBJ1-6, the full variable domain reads EAGVVQSPRYKIIEKKQPVAFWCNPISGHNTLYWYLQNLGQGPELLIRYENEEAVDDSQLPKDRFSAERLKGVDSTLKIQPAELGDSAVYLCASSLLSGLGNPLHFGNGTRLTVT.

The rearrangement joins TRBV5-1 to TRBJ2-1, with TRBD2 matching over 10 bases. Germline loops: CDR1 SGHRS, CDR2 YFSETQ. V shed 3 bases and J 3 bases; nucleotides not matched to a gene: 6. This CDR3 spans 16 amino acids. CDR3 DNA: TGCGCCAGCAGCTGGGAGGCTAGCGGGGGCTACAATGAGCAGTTCTTC. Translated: CASSWEASGGYNEQFF.

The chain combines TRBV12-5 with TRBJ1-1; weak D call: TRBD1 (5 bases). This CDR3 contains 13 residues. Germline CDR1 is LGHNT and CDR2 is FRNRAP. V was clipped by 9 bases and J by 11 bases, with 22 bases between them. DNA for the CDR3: TGTGCTAGCGCCAACCAGGGTATAGGAAATGCTTTCTTT. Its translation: CASANQGIGNAFF.

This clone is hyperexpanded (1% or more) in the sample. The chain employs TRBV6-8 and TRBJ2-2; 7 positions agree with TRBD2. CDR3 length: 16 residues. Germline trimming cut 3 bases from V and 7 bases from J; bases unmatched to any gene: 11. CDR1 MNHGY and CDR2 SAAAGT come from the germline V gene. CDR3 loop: CASSYGEGTEDGELFF. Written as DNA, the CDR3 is TGTGCCAGCAGTTATGGGGAGGGAACGGAGGACGGGGAGCTGTTTTTT.

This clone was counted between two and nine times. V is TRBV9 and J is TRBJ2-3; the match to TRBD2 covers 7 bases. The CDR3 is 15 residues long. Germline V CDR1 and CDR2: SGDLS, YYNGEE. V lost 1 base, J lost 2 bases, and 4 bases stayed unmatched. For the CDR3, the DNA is TGTGCCAGCAGCGTAATAGCGGGCTTCACAGATACGCAGTATTTT. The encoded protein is CASSVIAGFTDTQYF. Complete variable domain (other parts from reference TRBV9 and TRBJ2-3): DSGVTQTPKHLITATGQRVTLRCSPRSGDLSVYWYQQSLDQGLQFLIQYYNGEERAKGNILERFSAQQFPDLHSELNLSSLELGDSALYFCASSVIAGFTDTQYFGPGTRLTVL.

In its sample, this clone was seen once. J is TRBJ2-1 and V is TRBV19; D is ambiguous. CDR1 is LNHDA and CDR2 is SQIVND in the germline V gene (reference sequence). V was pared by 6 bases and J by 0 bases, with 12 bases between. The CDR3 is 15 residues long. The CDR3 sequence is CASRSGRSSYNEQFF. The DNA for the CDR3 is TGTGCCAGTAGGTCAGGTCGTAGCTCCTACAATGAGCAGTTCTTC.

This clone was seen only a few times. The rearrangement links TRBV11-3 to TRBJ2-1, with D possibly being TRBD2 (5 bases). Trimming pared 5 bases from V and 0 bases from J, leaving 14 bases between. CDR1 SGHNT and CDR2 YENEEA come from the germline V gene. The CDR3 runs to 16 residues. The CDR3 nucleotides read TGTGCCAGCAGCGGACTTCGCGGAAGCTCCTACAATGAGCAGTTCTTC. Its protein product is CASSGLRGSSYNEQFF.

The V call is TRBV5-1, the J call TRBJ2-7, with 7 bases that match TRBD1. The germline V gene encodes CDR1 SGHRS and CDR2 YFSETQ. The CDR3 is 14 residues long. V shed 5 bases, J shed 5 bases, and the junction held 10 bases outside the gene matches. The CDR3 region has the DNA TGCGCCAGCAGGTCTTTAACAGGGGAGAACGAGCAGTACTTC. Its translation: CASRSLTGENEQYF.

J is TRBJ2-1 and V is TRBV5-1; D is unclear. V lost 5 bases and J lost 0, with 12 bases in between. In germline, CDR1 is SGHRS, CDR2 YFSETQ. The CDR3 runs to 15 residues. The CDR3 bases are TGCGCCAGCAGGGTTCTTTACAGCTCCTACAATGAGCAGTTCTTC. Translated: CASRVLYSSYNEQFF.

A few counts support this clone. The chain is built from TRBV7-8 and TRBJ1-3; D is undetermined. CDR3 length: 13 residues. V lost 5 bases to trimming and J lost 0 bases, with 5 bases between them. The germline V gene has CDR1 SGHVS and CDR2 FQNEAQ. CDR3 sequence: CASSPASGNTIYF. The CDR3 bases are TGTGCCAGCAGCCCGGCCTCTGGAAACACCATATATTTT.

The DNA for the CDR3 is TGTGCCAGCAGTCTCCGGACTAATTCACCCCTCCACTTT. Its protein product is CASSLRTNSPLHF. The chain has TRBV14 and TRBJ1-6; D is uncertain. Looked up from germline, CDR1 is SGHDN and CDR2 is FVKESK. Trimming removed 6 bases at V and 6 bases at J, with 9 bases between. The CDR3 is made up of 13 amino acids.

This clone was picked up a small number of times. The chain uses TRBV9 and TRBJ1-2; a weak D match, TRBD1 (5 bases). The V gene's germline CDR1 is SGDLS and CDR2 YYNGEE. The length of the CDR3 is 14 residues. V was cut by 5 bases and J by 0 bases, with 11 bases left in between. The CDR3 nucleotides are TGTGCCAGCAGTTTCCAGGGTCCTAACTATGGCTACACCTTC. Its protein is CASSFQGPNYGYTF. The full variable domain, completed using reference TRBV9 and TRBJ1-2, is DSGVTQTPKHLITATGQRVTLRCSPRSGDLSVYWYQQSLDQGLQFLIQYYNGEERAKGNILERFSAQQFPDLHSELNLSSLELGDSALYFCASSFQGPNYGYTFGSGTRLTVV.

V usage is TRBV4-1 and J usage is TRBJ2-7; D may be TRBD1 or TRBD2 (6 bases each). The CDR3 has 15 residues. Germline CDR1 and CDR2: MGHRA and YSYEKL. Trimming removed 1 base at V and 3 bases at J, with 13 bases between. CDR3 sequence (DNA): TGCGCCAGCAGCCAAGTCCCGGGGGCCCTCTACGAGCAGTACTTC. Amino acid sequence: CASSQVPGALYEQYF.

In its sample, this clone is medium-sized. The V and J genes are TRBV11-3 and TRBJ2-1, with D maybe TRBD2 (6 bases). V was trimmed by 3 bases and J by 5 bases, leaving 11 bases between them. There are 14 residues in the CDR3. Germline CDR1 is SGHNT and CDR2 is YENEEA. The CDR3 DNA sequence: TGTGCCAGCAGCTTCGGGGGAAGTAACAATGAGCAGTTCTTC. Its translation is CASSFGGSNNEQFF.

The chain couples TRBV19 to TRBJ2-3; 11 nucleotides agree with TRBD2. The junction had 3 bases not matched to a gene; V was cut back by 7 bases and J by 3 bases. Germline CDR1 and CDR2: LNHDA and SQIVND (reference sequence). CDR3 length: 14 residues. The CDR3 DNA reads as TGTGCCAGTATGGCTAGCGGGGGGACAGATACGCAGTATTTT. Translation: CASMASGGTDTQYF.